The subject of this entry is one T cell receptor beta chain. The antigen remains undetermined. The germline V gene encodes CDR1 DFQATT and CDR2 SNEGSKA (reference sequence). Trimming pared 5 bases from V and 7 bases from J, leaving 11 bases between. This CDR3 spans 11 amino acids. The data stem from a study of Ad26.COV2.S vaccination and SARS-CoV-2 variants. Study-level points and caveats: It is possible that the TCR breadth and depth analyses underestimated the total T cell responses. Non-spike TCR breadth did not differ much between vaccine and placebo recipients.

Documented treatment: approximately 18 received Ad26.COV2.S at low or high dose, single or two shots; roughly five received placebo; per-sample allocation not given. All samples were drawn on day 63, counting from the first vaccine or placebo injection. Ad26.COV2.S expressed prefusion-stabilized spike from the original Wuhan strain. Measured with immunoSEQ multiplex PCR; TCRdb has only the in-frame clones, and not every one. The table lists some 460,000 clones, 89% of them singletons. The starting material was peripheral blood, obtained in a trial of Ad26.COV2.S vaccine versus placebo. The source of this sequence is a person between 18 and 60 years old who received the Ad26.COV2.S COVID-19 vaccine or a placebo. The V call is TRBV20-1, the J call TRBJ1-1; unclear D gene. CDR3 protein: CSAQPFREAFF. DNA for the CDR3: TGCAGTGCTCAGCCTTTCCGTGAAGCTTTCTTT.